This T cell receptor (beta chain) was obtained from a study of cytomegalovirus exposure and HLA in healthy donors. General study results and limits: Most TCR beta V segments were productive about 87% or about 30% of the time in an earlier analysis. Other equally common chains were less clonally expanded than HLA-associated TCR beta chains, a later analysis showed. Later genetic work tied a missense DCLRE1C variant to beta-chain V and J trimming.

In regard to this clone: Its antigen is currently unknown.

Germline V gene sequence: CDR1 SGHKS, CDR2 YYEKEE (reference sequence). Trimming removed 0 bases at V and 9 bases at J, with 10 bases between. The CDR3 has 13 amino acids. PCR primers comprised 60 Vbeta and 13 Jbeta primers. This table comes from immunoSEQ multiplex PCR, and its TCRdb copy is limited to in-frame clones, with some not included. Altogether about 130,000 clones are present, 70% to 80% being singletons, with the ten largest covering approximately 1.8%. Material: PBMCs. The genes are TRBV5-5 and TRBJ1-5, with D possibly being TRBD1 (6 bases). This receptor was identified in a woman aged 50 to 60 in good health and CMV-seronegative. Written as DNA, the CDR3 is TGTGCCAGCAGCTTGGAGGGGGGGAGGCCCCAGCATTTT. Amino acids: CASSLEGGRPQHF.